This T cell receptor beta chain appears in the sequencing data of a study of T cells in Graves' hyperthyroidism and ophthalmopathy. This clonotype has a handful of counts. Amplification of TCR beta CDR3 regions was performed using RNA transcripts as template. Primed by the HTBI set, a first-round RT-PCR was run on the TCR CDR3. TCRdb used MiXCR to reprocess the multiplex PCR reads, holding one entry per CDR3 protein. Of 650,000 to 750,000 distinct CDR3 sequences listed, 11% to 15% are singletons. The CDR3 has 16 residues. In germline, CDR1 is MNHEY, CDR2 SMNVEV (reference sequence). V lost 4 bases to trimming and J lost 2 bases; unmatched junction nucleotides: 11.

The sample was blood. This sequence was found in a woman younger than 30 with Graves' hyperthyroidism. The chain joins TRBV27 to TRBJ2-7; 7 bases fit TRBD2. As DNA, the CDR3 is TGTGCCAGCAGTTGGAGCAAAGGGACTACAACCTACGAGCAGTACTTC. It codes for CASSWSKGTTTYEQYF.